This entry is about one T cell receptor (beta chain). Its antigen is currently not known. No much larger clonotype is one base removed from it; base qualities were not supplied. TCRdb records Illumina HiSeq 2500 as the sequencer. Quantitative 5'-RACE with molecular barcodes was used to prepare TCR beta libraries. Concerning the study's data processing: Disease-linked TCR variants were identified with a new computational method built on a probabilistic model of VDJ rearrangement. Using fastp at Q25 and MiXCR, TCRdb reprocessed the public reads and kept productive beta chains. Each entry merges the rows of one CDR3 protein and shows their most common DNA and genes. The V and J calls and clone size come from TCRdb's table, not from the authors' own analysis. In this sample the table shows about 220,000 distinct CDR3 sequences, around 25% of which occur a single time. The ten biggest clones cover 6.6% of the sample.

This entry is derived from a study of CD8 T cells in ankylosing spondylitis (dated by TCRdb to the late 2010s). Describing the broader study: To find TCR variants linked to disease, the study profiled T cell receptor beta repertoires in ankylosing spondylitis patients and healthy donors. The full study cohort was made up of roughly 25 ankylosing spondylitis patients and over 90 healthy donors. Peripheral blood was sampled, and synovial fluid was also collected from ankylosing spondylitis patients. What the work shows at the level of the full study, not this receptor alone: The disease-linked clones showed a CD8+ phenotype and occurred at relatively low frequencies in peripheral blood. A TCR beta motif made up of several highly homologous amino acid variants appeared to be characteristic of blood from ankylosing spondylitis patients. Significant enrichment of the disease-linked clones was reported in matched synovial fluid samples from ankylosing spondylitis patients. Some motif variants had previously been reported in the synovial fluid and blood of reactive arthritis patients, which suggests shared mechanisms of disease initiation.

The germline V gene yields MNHNS for CDR1 and SASEGT for CDR2. From its cysteine to its phenylalanine, the CDR3 spans 14 amino acids. CDR3 DNA is the only sequence kept; it has 42 bases, read in frame from the first base. The junction shows trimming of 5 bases on V and 4 bases on J, plus 12 bases between the germline ends. The sample was blood, either unsorted or a sorted T cell fraction (not recorded which). The receptor was derived from a male donor with ankylosing spondylitis or in good health (not recorded which). The chain links TRBV6-1 with TRBJ1-5, with TRBD1 perhaps the D gene, on 5 matching bases. This receptor has the CDR3 CASSPTENNQPQHF. The base sequence is TGTGCCAGCAGTCCGACAGAAAATAATCAGCCCCAGCATTTT.